These 6 T cell receptor beta chains were sequenced from one sample in a study of CD8 T cells in Susac syndrome. RNA amounts of 0.5 to 1 ug underwent reverse transcription with random hexamers. MiXCR, applied by TCRdb to the immunoSEQ multiplex PCR reads, yields one record per CDR3 protein. The table includes 300,000 to 350,000 distinct CDR3 sequences, 92% detected once. The specimen sequenced was CD4+ T cells from PBMCs. Receptors originate from a human donor with multiple sclerosis.

This sequence joins TRBV3-1 and TRBJ2-1, with TRBD2 matching over 8 bases. The CDR3 length is 18 residues. Germline values: CDR1 LGHDT, CDR2 YNNKEL (reference sequence). V lost 0 bases and J lost 2; bases outside the gene matches: 9. The CDR3 is CASSQDLAGPGTYNEQFF. In DNA, the CDR3 is TGTGCCAGCAGCCAAGATCTAGCGGGCCCGGGGACCTACAATGAGCAGTTCTTC.

The rearrangement uses TRBV9 and TRBJ2-2; 11 bases line up with TRBD2. V dropped 3 bases and J dropped 1; count of bases not matched to a gene: 2. This CDR3 comprises 16 residues. The germline V gene has CDR1 SGDLS and CDR2 YYNGEE. CDR3 protein: CASSAGLAGNTGELFF. As DNA, the CDR3 is TGTGCCAGCAGCGCCGGACTAGCGGGGAACACCGGGGAGCTGTTTTTT.

The chain joins TRBV7-2 to TRBJ2-7, with D possibly matching TRBD2 (6 bases). Looked up from germline, CDR1 is SGHTA and CDR2 is FQGNSA. Trimming took 5 bases from V and 2 from J, leaving 13 bases between them. The CDR3 covers 14 residues. This CDR3 reads CASSARGEAYEQYF. The CDR3, as DNA: TGTGCCAGCAGCGCCCGTGGGGAGGCCTACGAGCAGTACTTC.

The rearrangement joins TRBV29-1 to TRBJ2-2, with D possibly matching TRBD1 (6 bases). The CDR3 consists of 14 residues. Germline lookup yields CDR1 SQVTM and CDR2 ANQGSEA. With 7 bases removed from V and 1 base from J, the gap between germline ends came to 13 bases. The CDR3 sequence is CSAQPTGNTGELFF. The DNA for the CDR3 is TGCAGCGCTCAACCGACAGGGAACACCGGGGAGCTGTTTTTT.

The rearrangement joins TRBV27 to TRBJ2-3; 7 bases map to TRBD2. Trimming removed 6 bases from V and 9 bases from J; junction bases left unmatched: 15. CDR1 is MNHEY and CDR2 is SMNVEV in the germline V gene (reference sequence). CDR3 length: 15 residues. The CDR3 is CASSFAGGGGGTQYF. The DNA for the CDR3 is TGTGCCAGCAGCTTCGCCGGCGGGGGAGGAGGGACGCAGTATTTT.

The CDR3 is CASSASIGGGAGGTQYF. Written as DNA, the CDR3 is TGTGCCAGCAGCGCGAGCATTGGCGGAGGGGCCGGAGGGACCCAGTACTTC. V usage is TRBV9 and J usage is TRBJ2-5; the D gene is possibly TRBD2 (6 bases). V was clipped by 3 bases and J by 7 bases, with 25 bases between them. Germline assignment: CDR1 SGDLS and CDR2 YYNGEE. The CDR3 runs 17 residues. Looking up the rest from reference TRBV9 and TRBJ2-5 gives the full variable domain: DSGVTQTPKHLITATGQRVTLRCSPRSGDLSVYWYQQSLDQGLQFLIQYYNGEERAKGNILERFSAQQFPDLHSELNLSSLELGDSALYFCASSASIGGGAGGTQYFGPGTRLLVL.